The next 31 T cell receptor beta chains were all read from a single sample in a study of OX40 agonist ivuxolimab in advanced cancers. The repertoire was sequenced with immunoSEQ multiplex PCR; TCRdb's copy has only in-frame clones and lacks some. The sample has under 85,000 clones, 90% to 95% seen once. The material sequenced was CD4+ or CD8+ T cells sorted from blood, taken in a trial of the OX40 agonist ivuxolimab. The source of these receptors is an adult with an advanced solid tumor such as melanoma, head and neck, liver or kidney cancer.

The rearrangement joins TRBV19 to TRBJ2-7; tentative D call: TRBD2 (6 bases). The CDR3 has 13 amino acids. V was trimmed by 9 bases and J by 1 base, leaving 13 bases between them. Per the germline V gene, CDR1 is LNHDA and CDR2 is SQIVND (reference sequence). The CDR3 sequence: CASTWGDSYEQYF. The CDR3, as DNA: TGTGCCAGCACTTGGGGGGATTCCTACGAGCAGTACTTC.

V gene TRBV20-1 combines with J gene TRBJ2-5, with D uncertain. The CDR3 runs 11 residues. Trimming removed 5 bases from V and 7 bases from J, with 11 bases in between. CDR1 is DFQATT and CDR2 is SNEGSKA in the germline V gene (reference sequence). The CDR3: CSAYGLGTQYF. In DNA, the CDR3 is TGCAGTGCTTACGGCCTCGGGACCCAGTACTTC.

V gene TRBV10-1 combines with J gene TRBJ2-1; 8 bases agree with TRBD1. The trim removed 3 bases at V and 6 bases at J, leaving 7 bases unmatched. Germline assignment: CDR1 WNHNN and CDR2 SYGVQD (reference sequence). This CDR3 is 15 amino acids long. This CDR3 is CASSDLTGAGNEQFF. CDR3 nucleotides: TGCGCCAGCAGTGACTTGACAGGGGCCGGCAATGAGCAGTTCTTC.

The chain combines TRBV19 with TRBJ1-2; possible D gene TRBD1, 5 bases. Trimming took 8 bases from V and 8 from J, leaving 12 bases between them. This CDR3 region has 11 residues. In germline, CDR1 is LNHDA, CDR2 SQIVND (reference sequence). The CDR3: CASLWGNGYTF. Here the CDR3 DNA reads TGTGCCAGTCTGTGGGGGAACGGCTACACCTTC.

The chain joins TRBV6-5 to TRBJ2-7; D might be TRBD1 (6 bases). Trimming cost V 10 bases and J 2 bases, with 15 bases left between them. CDR3 length equals 13 residues. CDR1 MNHEY and CDR2 SVGAGI come from the germline V gene. This chain's CDR3 is CATQEGVTYEQYF. The CDR3 nucleotides are TGTGCCACCCAAGAGGGGGTAACCTACGAGCAGTACTTC.

The chain links TRBV14 to TRBJ2-7; the match to TRBD1 covers 8 bases. V lost 0 bases to trimming and J lost 2 bases; unmatched junction nucleotides: 6. Germline lookup yields CDR1 SGHDN and CDR2 FVKESK. The length of the CDR3 is 16 residues. CDR3 sequence (DNA): TGTGCCAGCAGCCAAGATTGGGGGACAGGACCCTACGAGCAGTACTTC. This sequence encodes CASSQDWGTGPYEQYF.

For the CDR3, the DNA is TGTGCCAGCAGCTTATGGGGGGGTAGCACCGGGGAGCTGTTTTTT. Amino acids: CASSLWGGSTGELFF. V gene TRBV7-2 combines with J gene TRBJ2-2; TRBD2 aligns across 7 bases. From germline, CDR1 is SGHTA and CDR2 FQGNSA. The CDR3 spans 15 residues. J was trimmed by 4 bases and V by 2 bases; bases with no gene match: 4.

This chain links TRBV27 with TRBJ2-7; the D gene is possibly TRBD2 (6 bases). V lost 6 bases and J 6 bases, leaving 12 bases between the germline ends. The germline V gene encodes CDR1 MNHEY and CDR2 SMNVEV (reference sequence). The CDR3 covers 12 residues. The CDR3 sequence: CASSPPRGEQYF. The CDR3 DNA is TGTGCCAGCAGCCCTCCGCGGGGCGAGCAGTACTTC.

This rearrangement joins TRBV6-5 to TRBJ1-2; D unresolved. Trimming took off 4 bases at V and 2 bases at J, with 11 bases between the two ends. Germline CDR1 MNHEY, CDR2 SVGAGI. The CDR3 has 14 residues. CDR3 bases: TGTGCCAGCAGTTTCGTACGGGAGAACTATGGCTACACCTTC. Translating it yields CASSFVRENYGYTF.

This rearrangement joins TRBV6-5 to TRBJ1-1; possibly TRBD1 for D (5 bases). Germline lookup yields CDR1 MNHEY and CDR2 SVGAGI. The CDR3 has 13 residues. Trimming took 0 bases from V and 7 from J, leaving 9 bases between them. The CDR3 region is CASSYSGGVEAFF. As DNA, the CDR3 is TGTGCCAGCAGTTACTCCGGAGGGGTTGAAGCTTTCTTT.

The rearrangement links TRBV7-9 to TRBJ2-5; D gene unclear. The end of the DNA is better explained by TRBJ2-7, so the J call may be wrong. The CDR3 has 13 residues. In germline, CDR1 is SEHNR, CDR2 FQNEAQ (reference sequence). CDR3 nucleotides: TGTGCCAGCAGCGCAAGACAATTTTACGAGCAGTACTTC. Protein product: CASSARQFYEQYF.

The chain joins TRBV27 to TRBJ2-3; 7 bases map to TRBD1. The V gene end was trimmed by 6 bases and the J gene end by 4 bases; junction bases not matched to a gene: 10. The CDR3 consists of 15 residues. From germline, CDR1 is MNHEY and CDR2 SMNVEV (reference sequence). This CDR3 reads CASSPETGWSDTQYF. The CDR3 nucleotides read TGTGCCAGCAGCCCAGAGACAGGGTGGTCAGATACGCAGTATTTT.

The CDR3 loop is CASSPTLTQNTEAFF. The CDR3 region has the DNA TGTGCCAGCAGTCCGACCTTGACCCAGAACACTGAAGCTTTCTTT. The J gene is TRBJ1-1, the V gene TRBV6-6; D gene ambiguous. This CDR3 comprises 15 residues. Germline V gene lookup returns CDR1 MNHNY and CDR2 SVGAGI (reference sequence). Between the trimmed V and J ends, which lost 5 bases and 1 base, there was a span of 14 bases.

The J gene is TRBJ2-2, the V gene TRBV5-4, with 8 bases identical to TRBD2. The length of the CDR3 is 17 residues. With 0 bases clipped from V and 6 bases from J, the junction kept 10 bases outside the gene matches. The V gene's germline CDR1 is SGHNT and CDR2 YYREEE (reference sequence). The CDR3 protein is CASSLEENGGASGELFF. For the CDR3, the DNA is TGTGCCAGCAGCTTGGAGGAGAACGGGGGGGCGTCCGGGGAGCTGTTTTTT.

The chain joins TRBV6-5 to TRBJ2-1, with 8 bases matching TRBD2. This CDR3 is 15 amino acids long. Germline values: CDR1 MNHEY, CDR2 SVGAGI. V shed 7 bases and J 9 bases; nucleotides not matched to a gene: 14. The CDR3 sequence is CASTLLDSGIPEQFF. The CDR3 region has the DNA TGTGCCAGCACCTTGCTTGATAGCGGGATACCTGAGCAGTTCTTC.

The chain has TRBV5-1 and TRBJ2-3, with D possibly TRBD2 on 6 matching bases. Trimming removed 1 base at V and 6 bases at J, with 9 bases between. The CDR3 is 13 amino acids. CDR1 SGHRS and CDR2 YFSETQ come from the germline V gene. The CDR3 nucleotides are TGCGCCAGCAGCTTGACCGGGAGTGATACGCAGTATTTT. It specifies CASSLTGSDTQYF.

The chain employs TRBV27 and TRBJ1-4; D not certain. The germline V gene encodes CDR1 MNHEY and CDR2 SMNVEV (reference sequence). This CDR3 is 14 amino acids long. Trimming removed 3 bases at V and 5 bases at J, with 10 bases between. The CDR3 loop reads CASSFQSNNEKLFF. For the CDR3, the DNA is TGTGCCAGCAGTTTTCAGAGTAACAATGAAAAACTGTTTTTT.

The genes are TRBV7-2 and TRBJ1-4; D is uncertain. Germline CDR1 is SGHTA and CDR2 is FQGNSA. Between the trimmed V and J ends, which lost 0 bases and 7 bases, there was a span of 12 bases. This CDR3 has 15 amino acids. The CDR3 region is CASSLARGGIEKLFF. The CDR3 bases are TGTGCCAGCAGCTTAGCGCGGGGAGGAATTGAAAAACTGTTTTTT.

This chain links TRBV7-6 with TRBJ1-4, with D perhaps TRBD1 (5 bases). Germline CDR1 is SGHVS and CDR2 is FNYEAQ. This CDR3 has 12 amino acids. Trimming stripped 7 bases from V and 11 bases from J, with 14 bases between. The CDR3 region has the DNA TGTGCCAGCACCGCCGCCGGGGGGAAACTGTTTTTT. It is translated as CASTAAGGKLFF.

This chain connects TRBV5-1 to TRBJ2-7, with 8 bases that match TRBD1. Germline CDR1 is SGHRS and CDR2 is YFSETQ. The CDR3 runs to 14 residues. Germline trimming cut 4 bases from V and 0 bases from J; bases unmatched to any gene: 3. DNA for the CDR3: TGCGCCAGCAGCCAGGACAGGGCCTCCTACGAGCAGTACTTC. Amino acid sequence: CASSQDRASYEQYF.

The chain couples TRBV9 to TRBJ1-1; D not certain. V lost 4 bases and J 1 base, leaving 8 bases between the germline ends. This CDR3 spans 13 amino acids. Germline V gene data show CDR1 as SGDLS and CDR2 as YYNGEE. The CDR3 loop reads CASSPDTNTEAFF. The CDR3, as DNA: TGTGCCAGCAGCCCTGACACGAACACTGAAGCTTTCTTT. Full variable domain (outside the CDR3, taken from reference TRBV9 and TRBJ1-1): DSGVTQTPKHLITATGQRVTLRCSPRSGDLSVYWYQQSLDQGLQFLIQYYNGEERAKGNILERFSAQQFPDLHSELNLSSLELGDSALYFCASSPDTNTEAFFGQGTRLTVV.

This chain connects TRBV28 to TRBJ2-1; TRBD2 aligns across 7 bases. The V and J ends lost 6 bases and 7 bases, in that order; junction bases with no gene match: 15. Germline CDR1 and CDR2: MDHEN and SYDVKM. The CDR3 has 16 residues. The CDR3 coding sequence is TGTGCCAGCAGCTTCCCCGGGGCGGGAGTATCTAATGAGCAGTTCTTC. This codes for CASSFPGAGVSNEQFF.

This clone was seen more than once but under ten times. The DNA for the CDR3 is TGTGCCAGCAGCGCGGGAGGGCGTACTGAAGCTTTCTTT. Translating gives CASSAGGRTEAFF. V and J are TRBV9 and TRBJ1-1; no clear D. The germline V gene has CDR1 SGDLS and CDR2 YYNGEE. The CDR3 loop spans 13 amino acids. Trimming removed 3 bases from V and 5 bases from J, with 11 bases in between.

This chain joins TRBV4-3 and TRBJ2-3; TRBD1 aligns across 8 bases. The CDR3 covers 14 residues. The germline CDR1 and CDR2 sequences are LGHNA and YSLEER. V shed 2 bases, J shed 3 bases, and the junction held 1 base outside the gene matches. Written as DNA, the CDR3 is TGCGCCAGCAGCCAAACAGGGGGGACAGATACGCAGTATTTT. Amino acid sequence: CASSQTGGTDTQYF.

The chain couples TRBV9 to TRBJ2-5; the match to TRBD2 covers 11 bases. Per germline, CDR1 SGDLS and CDR2 YYNGEE. Trimming at V came to 0 bases and at J to 5 bases, leaving 9 bases not matched to a gene. The CDR3 covers 17 residues. For the CDR3, the DNA is TGTGCCAGCAGCGTAGAAGGTAGCGGGAGGGCGGTGGAGACCCAGTACTTC. Its protein is CASSVEGSGRAVETQYF. Variable domain in full (rest from reference TRBV9 and TRBJ2-5): DSGVTQTPKHLITATGQRVTLRCSPRSGDLSVYWYQQSLDQGLQFLIQYYNGEERAKGNILERFSAQQFPDLHSELNLSSLELGDSALYFCASSVEGSGRAVETQYFGPGTRLLVL.

The chain uses TRBV5-4 and TRBJ2-5; no definite D call. V dropped 4 bases and J dropped 0 bases, with 4 bases sitting between them. Looked up from germline, CDR1 is SGHNT and CDR2 is YYREEE (reference sequence). The CDR3 totals 12 residues. Here the CDR3 DNA reads TGTGCCAGCAGCCCCTACCAAGAGACCCAGTACTTC. Its translation is CASSPYQETQYF.

CDR3 region: CASSLGASVYNEQFF. Here the CDR3 DNA reads TGTGCCAGCAGCTTAGGGGCTAGCGTTTACAATGAGCAGTTCTTC. The V call is TRBV7-7, the J call TRBJ2-1; a possible D gene is TRBD2 (6 bases). CDR3 length equals 15 residues. CDR1 is SSHAT and CDR2 is FNYEAQ in the germline V gene (reference sequence). Trimming stripped 1 base from V and 4 bases from J, with 11 bases between. The full variable domain, rest sourced from reference TRBV7-7 and TRBJ2-1, is GAGVSQSPRYKVTKRGQDVTLRCDPISSHATLYWYQQALGQGPEFLTYFNYEAQPDKSGLPSDRFSAERPEGSISTLTIQRTEQRDSAMYRCASSLGASVYNEQFFGPGTRLTVL.

J is TRBJ2-7 and V is TRBV21-1; the tabulated D call, TRBD2, remains unverified against the DNA. TRBV21-1 is a pseudogene segment. This CDR3 is built from 17 residues. This CDR3 reads CASSVFSSGRSSYEQYF. Here the CDR3 DNA reads TGTGCCAGCAGCGTCTTCTCTAGCGGGCGGAGCTCCTACGAGCAGTACTTC.

The chain links TRBV11-2 to TRBJ2-2, with TRBD2 identical over 8 bases. Germline CDR1 and CDR2: SGHAT and FQNNGV. With V trimmed by 0 bases and J by 4 bases, 4 bases remained unmatched. The CDR3 runs 16 residues. The CDR3 sequence: CASSLEAGTSTGELFF. In DNA, the CDR3 is TGTGCCAGCAGCTTAGAGGCCGGGACTAGCACCGGGGAGCTGTTTTTT.

The chain carries TRBV27 and TRBJ1-1; D gene unclear. Germline values: CDR1 MNHEY, CDR2 SMNVEV (reference sequence). CDR3 length equals 15 residues. V lost 2 bases, J lost 1 base, and 11 bases lay in between. This CDR3 reads CASSLAGPSNTEAFF. CDR3 in DNA: TGTGCCAGCAGTTTAGCAGGCCCCTCGAACACTGAAGCTTTCTTT.

This rearrangement joins TRBV5-4 to TRBJ2-7; TRBD1 agrees at 7 bases. This CDR3 contains 15 residues. V was clipped by 0 bases and J by 5 bases; unmatched bases: 8. Germline CDR1 SGHNT, CDR2 YYREEE (reference sequence). This CDR3 is CASSLEGGAGHEQYF. For the CDR3, the DNA is TGTGCCAGCAGCTTGGAAGGGGGCGCAGGCCACGAGCAGTACTTC.